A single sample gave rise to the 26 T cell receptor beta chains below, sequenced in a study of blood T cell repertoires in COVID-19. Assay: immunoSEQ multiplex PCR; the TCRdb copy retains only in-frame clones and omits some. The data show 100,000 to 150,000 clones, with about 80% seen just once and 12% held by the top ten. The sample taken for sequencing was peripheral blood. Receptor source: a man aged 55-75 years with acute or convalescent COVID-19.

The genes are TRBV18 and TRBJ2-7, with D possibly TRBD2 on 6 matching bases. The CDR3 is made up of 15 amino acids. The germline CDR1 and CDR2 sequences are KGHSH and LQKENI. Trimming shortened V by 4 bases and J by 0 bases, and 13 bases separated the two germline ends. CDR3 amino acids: CASSLEVTSSYEQYF. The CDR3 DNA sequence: TGTGCCAGCTCACTAGAGGTGACTAGCTCCTACGAGCAGTACTTC.

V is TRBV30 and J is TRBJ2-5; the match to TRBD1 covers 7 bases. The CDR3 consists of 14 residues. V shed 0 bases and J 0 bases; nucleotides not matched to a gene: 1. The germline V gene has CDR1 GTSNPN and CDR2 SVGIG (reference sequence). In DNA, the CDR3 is TGTGCCTGGAGTGTACAGGGGAACCAAGAGACCCAGTACTTC. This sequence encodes CAWSVQGNQETQYF.

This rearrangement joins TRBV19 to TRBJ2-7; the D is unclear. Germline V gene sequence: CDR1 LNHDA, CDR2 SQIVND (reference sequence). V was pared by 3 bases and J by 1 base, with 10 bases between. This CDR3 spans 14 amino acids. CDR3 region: CASSIGSESYEQYF. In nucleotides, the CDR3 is TGTGCCAGTAGTATCGGCAGCGAATCCTACGAGCAGTACTTC.

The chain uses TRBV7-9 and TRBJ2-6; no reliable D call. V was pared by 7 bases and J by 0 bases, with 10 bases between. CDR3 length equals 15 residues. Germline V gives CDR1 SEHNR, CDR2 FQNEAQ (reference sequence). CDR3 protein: CASTISSSGANVLTF. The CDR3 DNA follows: TGTGCCAGCACCATTTCCAGCTCTGGGGCCAACGTCCTGACTTTC.

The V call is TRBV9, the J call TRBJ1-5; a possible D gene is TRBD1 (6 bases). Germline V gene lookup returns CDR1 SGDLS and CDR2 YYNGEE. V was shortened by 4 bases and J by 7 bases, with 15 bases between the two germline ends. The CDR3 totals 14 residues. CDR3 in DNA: TGTGCCAGCAGCCTAGGGGGGGGAAGGCAGCCCCAGCATTTT. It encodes CASSLGGGRQPQHF.

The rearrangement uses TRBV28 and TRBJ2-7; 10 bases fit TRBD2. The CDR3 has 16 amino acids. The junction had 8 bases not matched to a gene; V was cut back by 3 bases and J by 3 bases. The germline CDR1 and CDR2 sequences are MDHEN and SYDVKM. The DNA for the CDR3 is TGTGCCAGCAGTTTTCCTAGCGGGAGCGGTTTCTACGAGCAGTACTTC. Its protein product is CASSFPSGSGFYEQYF.

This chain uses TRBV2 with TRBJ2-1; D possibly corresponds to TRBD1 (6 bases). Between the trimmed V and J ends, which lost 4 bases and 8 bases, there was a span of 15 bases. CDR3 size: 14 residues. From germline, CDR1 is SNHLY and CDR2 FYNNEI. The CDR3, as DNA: TGTGCCAGCAGTGCGGAACAGGGTCGTCATGAGCAGTTCTTC. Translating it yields CASSAEQGRHEQFF.

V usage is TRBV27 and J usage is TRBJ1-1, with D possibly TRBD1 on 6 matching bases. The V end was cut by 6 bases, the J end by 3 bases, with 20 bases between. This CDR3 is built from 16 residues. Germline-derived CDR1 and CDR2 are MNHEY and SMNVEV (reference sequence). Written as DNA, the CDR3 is TGTGCCAGCAGCCCTTCTTCAGGGGAGCAGTACACTGAAGCTTTCTTT. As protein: CASSPSSGEQYTEAFF.

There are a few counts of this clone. DNA for the CDR3: TGTGCCACCTCGACTAGCTACTACGAGCAGTACTTC. Translation: CATSTSYYEQYF. The V and J genes are TRBV28 and TRBJ2-7; 7 positions agree with TRBD2. The CDR3 covers 12 residues. The J segment lost 3 bases and the V segment lost 10 bases, leaving 6 bases of the junction unmatched. The germline CDR1 and CDR2 sequences are MDHEN and SYDVKM. The full variable domain, completed using reference TRBV28 and TRBJ2-7, is DVKVTQSSRYLVKRTGEKVFLECVQDMDHENMFWYRQDPGLGLRLIYFSYDVKMKEKGDIPEGYSVSREKKERFSLILESASTNQTSMYLCATSTSYYEQYFGPGTRLTVT.

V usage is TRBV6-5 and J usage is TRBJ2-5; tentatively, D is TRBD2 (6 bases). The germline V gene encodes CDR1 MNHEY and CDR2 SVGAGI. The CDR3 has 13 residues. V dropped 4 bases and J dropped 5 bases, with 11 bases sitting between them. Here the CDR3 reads CASSLPGVETQYF. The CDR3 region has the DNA TGTGCCAGCAGTTTGCCGGGAGTGGAGACCCAGTACTTC.

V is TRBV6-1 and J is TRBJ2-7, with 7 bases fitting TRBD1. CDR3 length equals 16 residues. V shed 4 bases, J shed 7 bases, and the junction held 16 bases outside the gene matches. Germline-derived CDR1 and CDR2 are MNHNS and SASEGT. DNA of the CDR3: TGTGCCAGCAGTGTCAAAACAGGGGTGAGGCCCACGGAGCAGTACTTC. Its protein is CASSVKTGVRPTEQYF.

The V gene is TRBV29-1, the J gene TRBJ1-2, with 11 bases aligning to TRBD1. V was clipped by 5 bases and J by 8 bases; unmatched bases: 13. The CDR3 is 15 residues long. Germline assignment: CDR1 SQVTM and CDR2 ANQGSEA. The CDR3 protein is CSVPRRTGGAAGYTF. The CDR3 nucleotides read TGCAGCGTTCCCAGGCGGACAGGGGGCGCGGCGGGCTACACCTTC.

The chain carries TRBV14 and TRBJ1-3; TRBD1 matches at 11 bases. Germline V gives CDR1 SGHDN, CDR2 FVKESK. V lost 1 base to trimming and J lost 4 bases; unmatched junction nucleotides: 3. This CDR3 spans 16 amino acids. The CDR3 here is CASSQADRGLGNTIYF. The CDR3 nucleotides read TGTGCCAGCAGCCAAGCGGACAGGGGGCTAGGAAACACCATATATTTT. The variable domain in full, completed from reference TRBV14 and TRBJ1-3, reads EAGVTQFPSHSVIEKGQTVTLRCDPISGHDNLYWYRRVMGKEIKFLLHFVKESKQDESGMPNNRFLAERTGGTYSTLKVQPAELEDSGVYFCASSQADRGLGNTIYFGEGSWLTVV.

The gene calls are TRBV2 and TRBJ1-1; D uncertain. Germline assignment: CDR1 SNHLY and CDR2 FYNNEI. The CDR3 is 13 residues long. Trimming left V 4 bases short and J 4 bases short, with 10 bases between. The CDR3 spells CASSGREVTEAFF. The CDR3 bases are TGTGCCAGCAGTGGACGGGAGGTCACTGAAGCTTTCTTT.

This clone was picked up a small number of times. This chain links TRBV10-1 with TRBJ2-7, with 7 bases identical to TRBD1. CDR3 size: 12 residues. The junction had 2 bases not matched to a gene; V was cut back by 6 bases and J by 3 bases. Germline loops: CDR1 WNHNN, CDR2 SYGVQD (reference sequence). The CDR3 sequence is CASSRDSYEQYF. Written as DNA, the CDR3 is TGCGCCAGCAGCCGGGACAGCTACGAGCAGTACTTC.

The CDR3: CASSAGRGLEKLFF. The CDR3 DNA reads TGTGCCAGCAGTGCGGGCAGGGGGCTTGAAAAACTGTTTTTT. The chain uses TRBV2 and TRBJ1-4; TRBD1 agrees at 8 bases. The CDR3 loop spans 14 amino acids. V lost 4 bases, J lost 7 bases, and 5 bases stayed unmatched. Germline V lookup: CDR1 SNHLY, CDR2 FYNNEI.

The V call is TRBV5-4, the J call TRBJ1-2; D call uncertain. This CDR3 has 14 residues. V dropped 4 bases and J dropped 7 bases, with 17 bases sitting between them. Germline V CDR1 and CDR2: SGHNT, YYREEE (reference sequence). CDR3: CASSIRLRGGGYTF. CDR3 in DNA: TGTGCCAGCAGCATCCGGTTGCGCGGTGGTGGCTACACCTTC.

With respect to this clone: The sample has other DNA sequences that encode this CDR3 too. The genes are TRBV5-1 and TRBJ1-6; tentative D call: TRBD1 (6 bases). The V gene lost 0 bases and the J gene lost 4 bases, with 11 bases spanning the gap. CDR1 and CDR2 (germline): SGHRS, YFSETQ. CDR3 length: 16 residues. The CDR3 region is CASSLAGQSYNSPLHF. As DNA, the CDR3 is TGCGCCAGCAGCTTGGCCGGACAGTCATATAATTCACCCCTCCACTTT.

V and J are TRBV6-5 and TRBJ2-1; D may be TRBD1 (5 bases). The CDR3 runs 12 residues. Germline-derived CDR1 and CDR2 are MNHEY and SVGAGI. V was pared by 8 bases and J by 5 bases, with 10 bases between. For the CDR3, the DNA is TGTGCCAGCTCAGGGTCGGACAATGAGCAGTTCTTC. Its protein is CASSGSDNEQFF.

The CDR3 DNA reads as TGTGCCAGCAGCCCCTTAGCGGGGACCATCACAGATACGCAGTATTTT. It translates to CASSPLAGTITDTQYF. This chain connects TRBV7-6 to TRBJ2-3; 8 nucleotides line up with TRBD2. The CDR3 sequence is 16 residues long. V gave up 5 bases and J gave up 2 bases; unmatched junction bases: 9. Germline V lookup: CDR1 SGHVS, CDR2 FNYEAQ. Looking up the rest from reference TRBV7-6 and TRBJ2-3 gives the full variable domain: GAGVSQSPRYKVTKRGQDVALRCDPISGHVSLYWYRQALGQGPEFLTYFNYEAQQDKSGLPNDRFSAERPEGSISTLTIQRTEQRDSAMYRCASSPLAGTITDTQYFGPGTRLTVL.

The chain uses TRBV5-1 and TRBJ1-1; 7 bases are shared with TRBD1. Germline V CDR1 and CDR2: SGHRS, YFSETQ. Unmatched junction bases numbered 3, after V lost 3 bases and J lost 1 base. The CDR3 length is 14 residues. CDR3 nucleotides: TGCGCCAGCAGCTCGGGACAGCCGAACACTGAAGCTTTCTTT. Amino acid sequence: CASSSGQPNTEAFF.

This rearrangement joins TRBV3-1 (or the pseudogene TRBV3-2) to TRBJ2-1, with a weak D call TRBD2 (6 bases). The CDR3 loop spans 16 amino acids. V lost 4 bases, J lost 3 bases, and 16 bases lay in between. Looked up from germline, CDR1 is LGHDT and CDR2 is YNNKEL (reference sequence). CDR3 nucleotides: TGTGCCAGCAGCCCTCTTTTGGGGGAGGACTACAATGAGCAGTTCTTC. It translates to CASSPLLGEDYNEQFF.

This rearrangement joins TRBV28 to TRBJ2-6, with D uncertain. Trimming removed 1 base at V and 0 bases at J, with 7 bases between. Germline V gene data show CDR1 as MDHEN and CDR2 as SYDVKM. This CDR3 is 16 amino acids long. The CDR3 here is CASSLFAYSGANVLTF. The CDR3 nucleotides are TGTGCCAGCAGTTTATTCGCCTACTCTGGGGCCAACGTCCTGACTTTC. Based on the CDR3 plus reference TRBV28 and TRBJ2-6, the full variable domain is DVKVTQSSRYLVKRTGEKVFLECVQDMDHENMFWYRQDPGLGLRLIYFSYDVKMKEKGDIPEGYSVSREKKERFSLILESASTNQTSMYLCASSLFAYSGANVLTFGAGSRLTVL.

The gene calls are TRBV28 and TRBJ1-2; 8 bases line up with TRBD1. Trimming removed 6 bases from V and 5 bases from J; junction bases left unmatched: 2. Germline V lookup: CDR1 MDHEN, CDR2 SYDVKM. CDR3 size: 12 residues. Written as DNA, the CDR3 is TGTGCCAGCAGACAGGGGGAGTATGGCTACACCTTC. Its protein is CASRQGEYGYTF.

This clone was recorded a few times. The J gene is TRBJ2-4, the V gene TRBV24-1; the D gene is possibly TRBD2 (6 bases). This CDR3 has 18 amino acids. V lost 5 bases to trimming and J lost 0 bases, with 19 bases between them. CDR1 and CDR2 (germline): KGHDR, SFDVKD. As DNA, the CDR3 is TGTGCCACCAGTGGGAGGGGCCCTATTCCCATAGCCAAAAACATTCAGTACTTC. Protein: CATSGRGPIPIAKNIQYF.

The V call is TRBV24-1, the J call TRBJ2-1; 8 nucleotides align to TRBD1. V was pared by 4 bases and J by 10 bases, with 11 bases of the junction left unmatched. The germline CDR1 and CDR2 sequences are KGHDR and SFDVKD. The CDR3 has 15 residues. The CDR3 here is CATSDSRAGGEEQFF. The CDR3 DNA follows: TGTGCCACCAGTGACTCCCGGGCAGGGGGCGAAGAGCAGTTCTTC.